The entry that follows covers one T cell receptor (beta chain) sequence. The CDR3 length is 14 residues. J gave up 4 bases and V 4 bases, and 5 bases lay outside the gene matches. The germline CDR1 and CDR2 sequences are SEHNR and FQNEAQ (reference sequence). The sample belongs to a study of blood T cell repertoires in COVID-19. The overall study: Researchers got acute and convalescent COVID-19 samples from the United States, Italy and Spain.

The data were produced by immunoSEQ multiplex PCR, yet TCRdb's version contains in-frame clones alone and is incomplete. The data contain roughly 150,000 clones, around 84% of them singletons. The origin of this receptor is a woman in her fifties or sixties with acute or convalescent COVID-19. The sample was peripheral blood. J is TRBJ1-1 and V is TRBV7-9; TRBD1 matches at 8 bases. The CDR3 loop is CASSSQGGITEAFF. As DNA, the CDR3 is TGTGCCAGCAGCTCACAGGGGGGGATCACTGAAGCTTTCTTT.